This is a list of T cell receptor beta chains from one sample in a study of T-cell reconstitution after alpha-beta-depleted transplantation in children. One entry per CDR3 protein results from TCRdb running MiXCR on the PCR reads. The sample carries 450,000 to 600,000 distinct CDR3 sequences, 10% to 15% recorded once. This sample comprised PBMCs, mostly from graft donor cells, obtained 360 days after TCRalphabeta/CD19-depleted stem cell transplant. These receptors were collected from a male patient aged 10 to 17 who had a stem cell transplant for acute myeloid leukemia, so the T cells may come from the graft donor. CDR3s leave out the opening cysteine and the closing phenylalanine or tryptophan. Clone size, where shown, is once, few, many, or a class for clones that have expanded.

v_gene	abundance	j_gene	CDR3aa
TRBV4-3	-	TRBJ1-1	ASSHLSGDAAF
TRBV19	-	TRBJ2-2	ASSIPRTGGDTGELF
TRBV28	-	TRBJ2-7	ASTLSGQRSSYEQY
TRBV3-1	many	TRBJ2-7	ASSQDLPSGSYEQY
TRBV6-5	-	TRBJ1-1	ASSYSEGPEAF
TRBV7-9	few	TRBJ2-3	ASSQGGTVGDTQY
TRBV9	many	TRBJ2-7	ASAKGLADEQY
TRBV11-2	few	TRBJ1-2	ASSLELGTGYGYT
TRBV6-4	-	TRBJ2-3	ASSDRARDTQY
TRBV7-8	few	TRBJ2-1	ASSLRFGLAGGFPYNEQF
TRBV20-1	once	TRBJ1-2	SASEGTGSYT
TRBV4-2	few	TRBJ1-6	ASSQDPGDNSPLH
TRBV24-1	few	TRBJ2-2	ATSALQGQGTGELF
TRBV20-1	-	TRBJ2-2	SAPAGTNTGELF
TRBV7-2	few	TRBJ2-5	ASSPEGGPGSQY
TRBV29-1	many	TRBJ2-7	SVGQGIGYEQY
TRBV24-1	-	TRBJ2-3	ATSDLDRPTDTQY